This is a list of T cell receptor beta chains from one sample in a study of cytomegalovirus exposure and HLA in healthy donors. The protocol was immunoSEQ multiplex PCR, while the TCRdb copy is restricted to in-frame clones and leaves out a portion. The table lists fewer than 130,000 clones, 65% of them singletons. The sequenced sample was PBMCs. The source is a man aged 30-40 years in good health and CMV-seropositive. Both conserved end residues are part of each CDR3. Fields, in order: V gene, D gene, CDR3 length, J gene, clone size, CDR3 protein, CDR3 DNA. D genes are given only for firm matches. Rows give clone size only sometimes, using once, few, many, or a class for an expanded clone.

V: TRBV27; D: TRBD2; length: 16; J: TRBJ2-2; size: .; CDR3: CASSTLNGGAAGELFF; DNA: TGTGCCAGCAGTACCCTGAACGGGGGGGCCGCCGGGGAGCTGTTTTTT
V: TRBV5-4; D: .; length: 14; J: TRBJ1-5; size: few; CDR3: CASSLQGSNQPQHF; DNA: TGTGCCAGCAGCTTGCAGGGAAGCAATCAGCCCCAGCATTTT
V: TRBV4-1; D: .; length: 16; J: TRBJ1-1; size: .; CDR3: CASSQDYSGVGTEAFF; DNA: TGTGCCAGCAGCCAAGATTATTCGGGTGTGGGCACTGAAGCTTTCTTT
V: TRBV29-1; D: .; length: 12; J: TRBJ2-3; size: .; CDR3: CSVDVGTDTQYF; DNA: TGCAGCGTTGATGTAGGCACAGATACGCAGTATTTT
V: TRBV6-5; D: .; length: 12; J: TRBJ1-1; size: .; CDR3: CASWGVNTEAFF; DNA: TGTGCCAGCTGGGGGGTGAACACTGAAGCTTTCTTT
V: TRBV30; D: TRBD1; length: 14; J: TRBJ1-2; size: .; CDR3: CAWSVQGGPGGYTF; DNA: TGTGCCTGGAGTGTCCAAGGGGGCCCTGGGGGCTACACCTTC
V: TRBV7-2; D: .; length: 12; J: TRBJ1-2; size: .; CDR3: CASSFSSYGYTF; DNA: TGTGCCAGCAGCTTCAGTTCCTATGGCTACACCTTC
V: TRBV18; D: .; length: 13; J: TRBJ1-4; size: .; CDR3: CASSPTPREKLFF; DNA: TGTGCCAGCTCCCCAACCCCGCGGGAAAAACTGTTTTTT
V: TRBV14; D: TRBD1; length: 15; J: TRBJ2-2; size: few; CDR3: CASSQQTGHTGELFF; DNA: TGTGCCAGCAGCCAGCAGACAGGGCACACCGGGGAGCTGTTTTTT
V: TRBV5-1; D: TRBD2; length: 15; J: TRBJ2-7; size: .; CDR3: CASSLGGGSSYEQYF; DNA: TGCGCCAGCAGCTTGGGCGGGGGGAGCTCCTACGAGCAGTACTTC
V: TRBV10-3; D: TRBD1; length: 13; J: TRBJ1-5; size: .; CDR3: CAISRDREQPQHF; DNA: TGTGCCATCAGTAGGGACAGGGAACAGCCCCAGCATTTT
V: TRBV9; D: .; length: 15; J: TRBJ1-1; size: .; CDR3: CASSVIGTLNTEAFF; DNA: TGTGCCAGCAGCGTAATCGGGACATTGAACACTGAAGCTTTCTTT
V: TRBV5-1; D: .; length: 13; J: TRBJ2-5; size: .; CDR3: CASSFRGQETQYF; DNA: TGCGCCAGCAGCTTCAGGGGACAAGAGACCCAGTACTTC
V: TRBV13; D: .; length: 15; J: TRBJ1-1; size: .; CDR3: CASSLGSGQNTEAFF; DNA: TGTGCCAGCAGCTTAGGCTCGGGACAGAACACTGAAGCTTTCTTT
V: TRBV2; D: TRBD2; length: 18; J: TRBJ2-7; size: few; CDR3: CASSEVVASGESSYEQYF; DNA: TGTGCCAGCAGTGAAGTGGTGGCTAGCGGGGAAAGCTCCTACGAGCAGTACTTC
V: TRBV9; D: TRBD2; length: 16; J: TRBJ2-1; size: .; CDR3: CASSVLSGGGQYEQFF; DNA: TGTGCCAGCAGCGTACTTAGCGGCGGGGGTCAATATGAGCAGTTCTTC
V: TRBV7-2; D: .; length: 14; J: TRBJ2-7; size: few; CDR3: CASSLVASSYEQYF; DNA: TGTGCCAGCAGCTTAGTGGCCAGCTCCTACGAGCAGTACTTC
V: TRBV13; D: .; length: 13; J: TRBJ2-7; size: .; CDR3: CASSPPFSYEQYF; DNA: TGTGCCAGCAGCCCCCCCTTTTCCTACGAGCAGTACTTC
V: TRBV5-5; D: .; length: 15; J: TRBJ2-5; size: .; CDR3: CASSLYGQFKETQYF; DNA: TGTGCCAGCAGCTTGTACGGACAGTTTAAAGAGACCCAGTACTTC
V: TRBV7-9; D: .; length: 12; J: TRBJ1-5; size: .; CDR3: CASSYGGQPQHF; DNA: TGTGCCAGCAGCTACGGGGGTCAGCCCCAGCATTTT
V: TRBV11-2; D: .; length: 15; J: TRBJ2-1; size: .; CDR3: CASSFKGDSYNEQFF; DNA: TGTGCCAGCAGCTTTAAGGGAGACTCCTACAATGAGCAGTTCTTC
V: TRBV7-9; D: .; length: 17; J: TRBJ2-5; size: few; CDR3: CASSLALEGWSQETQYF; DNA: TGTGCCAGCAGCTTAGCGCTGGAGGGATGGTCACAAGAGACCCAGTACTTC
V: TRBV18; D: .; length: 12; J: TRBJ2-1; size: .; CDR3: CASSLYSNEQFF; DNA: TGTGCCAGCTCCCTTTACTCCAATGAGCAGTTCTTC
V: TRBV10-3; D: TRBD1; length: 13; J: TRBJ1-2; size: .; CDR3: CAIRTGEYYGYTF; DNA: TGTGCCATCAGGACAGGGGAGTACTATGGCTACACCTTC
V: TRBV19; D: TRBD1; length: 13; J: TRBJ1-1; size: .; CDR3: CASSPPGTVEAFF; DNA: TGTGCCAGTAGTCCCCCTGGGACAGTTGAAGCTTTCTTT
V: TRBV6-5; D: .; length: 15; J: TRBJ1-3; size: .; CDR3: CASSYPERSGNTIYF; DNA: TGTGCCAGCAGTTACCCTGAGCGTTCTGGAAACACCATATATTTT
V: TRBV27; D: .; length: 15; J: TRBJ2-7; size: .; CDR3: CASSPRHVVSHGQYF; DNA: TGTGCCAGCAGTCCCCGCCATGTGGTTAGCCACGGGCAGTACTTC
V: TRBV18; D: .; length: 12; J: TRBJ2-7; size: few; CDR3: CASSPNPYEQYF; DNA: TGTGCCAGCTCACCTAATCCCTACGAGCAGTACTTC
V: TRBV7-6; D: .; length: 14; J: TRBJ2-3; size: .; CDR3: CASSGLPYTDTQYF; DNA: TGTGCCAGCAGCGGACTACCCTACACAGATACGCAGTATTTT
V: TRBV9; D: .; length: 14; J: TRBJ1-5; size: .; CDR3: CASSADKAFSPQHF; DNA: TGTGCCAGCAGCGCCGACAAGGCCTTTTCGCCCCAGCATTTT
V: TRBV9; D: .; length: 13; J: TRBJ1-2; size: .; CDR3: CASSPRGDYGYTF; DNA: TGTGCCAGCAGCCCACGGGGGGACTATGGCTACACCTTC
V: TRBV6-5; D: .; length: 13; J: TRBJ1-5; size: .; CDR3: CASSYSGYQPQHF; DNA: TGTGCCAGCAGTTACTCGGGCTATCAGCCCCAGCATTTT